The rows below give T cell receptor beta chains drawn from one sample of a study of blood T cells in healthy people across ages. TCRdb fed the 5' RACE reads into MiXCR, producing one record per CDR3 protein. The repertoire includes around 710,000 distinct CDR3 sequences, around 40% of them detected once, and roughly 19% sits in the top ten. Sequencing input: blood. The receptors shown here come from a woman aged 55 to 70 in good health. Each CDR3 is given with its conserved first and last residue. D genes are given only for firm matches. Expanded clones are given a class, and other clones once, few, many or no size at all.

clone size	V gene	J gene	D gene	CDR3 protein	CDR3 DNA
NA	TRBV27	TRBJ1-3	NA	CASRPVGTGNTIYF	TGTGCCAGCAGGCCCGTGGGGACCGGAAACACCATATATTTT
few	TRBV6-2/TRBV6-3	TRBJ1-1	NA	CASSYGRVLMNTEAFF	TGTGCCAGCAGTTACGGCAGGGTGTTGATGAACACTGAAGCTTTCTTT
NA	TRBV7-2	TRBJ2-1	NA	CASSLTPIVEQFF	TGTGCCAGCAGCTTAACGCCCATCGTTGAGCAGTTCTTC
many	TRBV2	TRBJ2-7	TRBD2	CASTGGNRVGEQYF	TGTGCCAGCACGGGGGGGAACAGGGTAGGCGAGCAGTACTTC
few	TRBV27	TRBJ2-2	NA	CASSFLTGELFF	TGTGCCAGCAGTTTCCTCACCGGGGAGCTGTTTTTT
NA	TRBV5-1	TRBJ1-4	TRBD1	CASSPSTGTATNEKLFF	TGCGCCAGCAGCCCTTCGACAGGGACGGCAACTAATGAAAAACTGTTTTTT
NA	TRBV12-3/TRBV12-4	TRBJ2-4	TRBD2	CASSRPTSGGSIQYF	TGTGCCAGCAGCCGACCGACTAGCGGGGGCAGCATTCAGTACTTC
few	TRBV28	TRBJ1-1	NA	CASSSPGTGNTEAFF	TGTGCCAGCAGTTCTCCCGGGACCGGGAACACTGAAGCTTTCTTT
once	TRBV6-1	TRBJ2-1	TRBD2	CASSGVLAGGPHDEQFF	TGTGCCAGCAGTGGGGTATTGGCGGGGGGGCCCCACGATGAGCAGTTCTTC
NA	TRBV7-3	TRBJ1-6	NA	CASSLFKSPLHF	TGTGCCAGCAGCTTATTTAAGTCACCCCTCCACTTT
NA	TRBV7-3	TRBJ1-1	NA	CASSDMGNTEAFF	TGTGCCAGCAGCGATATGGGGAACACTGAAGCTTTCTTT
NA	TRBV5-1	TRBJ2-7	NA	CASSRTDPSYEQYF	TGCGCCAGCAGCCGGACCGACCCTTCCTACGAGCAGTACTTC
many	TRBV29-1	TRBJ1-2	NA	CSVDASGGYTF	TGCAGCGTTGATGCCTCCGGTGGCTACACCTTC
few	TRBV20-1	TRBJ1-2	NA	CSARTVNDGYTF	TGCAGTGCTAGAACAGTGAATGATGGCTACACCTTC
NA	TRBV7-8	TRBJ2-7	TRBD1	CASSLALDRGYVEQYF	TGTGCCAGCAGCTTAGCGTTGGACAGGGGATATGTCGAGCAGTACTTC
NA	TRBV20-1	TRBJ2-4	NA	CSARDPGRGENIQYF	TGCAGTGCTAGAGATCCGGGCAGGGGGGAAAACATTCAGTACTTC
NA	TRBV20-1	TRBJ2-7	NA	CSARGGREVYEQYF	TGCAGTGCTAGAGGAGGACGGGAAGTCTACGAGCAGTACTTC
few	TRBV27	TRBJ1-1	TRBD1	CASSFTGGKAFF	TGTGCCAGCAGCTTTACAGGGGGCAAAGCTTTCTTT
NA	TRBV7-9	TRBJ2-3	TRBD2	CASNLAELSTDTQYF	TGTGCCAGCAACCTAGCGGAGCTAAGCACAGATACGCAGTATTTT
few	TRBV2	TRBJ1-6	NA	CASSPDNPADSPLHF	TGTGCCAGCAGTCCTGACAATCCCGCGGACTCACCCCTCCACTTT
few	TRBV12-3/TRBV12-4	TRBJ1-1	NA	CASSLSGGRTEAFF	TGTGCCAGCAGTTTAAGTGGAGGGAGGACTGAAGCTTTCTTT
NA	TRBV12-3/TRBV12-4	TRBJ2-6	TRBD1	CASKPGTGGVTGANVLTF	TGTGCCAGCAAACCCGGGACAGGGGGCGTTACTGGGGCCAACGTCCTGACTTTC
NA	TRBV7-2	TRBJ2-7	TRBD2	CASSLDPLAGQNMYF	TGTGCCAGCAGCTTAGACCCCCTAGCGGGGCAAAACATGTACTTC
many	TRBV12-3/TRBV12-4	TRBJ2-7	TRBD2	CASSLAGFSYEQYF	TGTGCCAGCAGTCTAGCGGGCTTCTCCTACGAGCAGTACTTC